This TCR beta chain was recorded in a study of a mutant IDH1 vaccine in newly diagnosed glioma. This CDR3 has 16 residues. The V end was cut by 4 bases, the J end by 0 bases, with 14 bases between. Looked up from germline, CDR1 is SNHLY and CDR2 is FYNNEI. Profiled with immunoSEQ multiplex PCR; TCRdb holds only in-frame clones, not every one. The data show fewer than 55,000 clones, about 61% seen once. This clone turned up a few times. The antigen is unknown. Time point reported: week 47, end of study. Every vaccination contained 300 ug of the mutant IDH1 20-mer peptide and was paired with topical imiquimod.

The material sequenced was peripheral blood mononuclear cells (PBMCs), taken from a glioma patient whose treatment included an IDH1 peptide vaccine. This chain connects TRBV2 to TRBJ2-3; possibly TRBD1 for D (5 bases). This clonotype was sampled from a man aged 35 to 55 with glioma. Some clones in this sample may be carry-over from other donors' samples. The CDR3 coding sequence is TGTGCCAGCAGTGCCCTTGGACAAGTAAGCACAGATACGCAGTATTTT. Protein: CASSALGQVSTDTQYF. Filled out from reference TRBV2 and TRBJ2-3, the complete variable domain reads EPEVTQTPSHQVTQMGQEVILRCVPISNHLYFYWYRQILGQKVEFLVSFYNNEISEKSEIFDDQFSVERPDGSNFTLKIRSTKLEDSAMYFCASSALGQVSTDTQYFGPGTRLTVL.